Below are 8 T cell receptor beta chains sequenced from a single sample in a study of shared clonotypes between healthy human individuals. Profiled with immunoSEQ multiplex PCR; TCRdb holds only in-frame clones, not every one. The sample gives fewer than 650,000 clones, roughly 79% of which show up once; around 12% is in the top ten. Input material: PBMCs. Source of these receptors: a woman in her thirties or forties in good health. Some clones in this sample may be carry-over from other donors' samples.

The rearrangement uses TRBV10-3 and TRBJ2-1; D remains unclear. Trimming cost V 4 bases and J 8 bases, with 6 bases left between them. Germline CDR1 is ENHRY and CDR2 is SYGVKD. The CDR3 runs 11 residues. CDR3: CAISGQDEQFF. CDR3 DNA: TGTGCCATCAGTGGTCAGGATGAGCAGTTCTTC.

This clone was recorded once. The J gene is TRBJ2-3, the V gene TRBV9; the D is unclear. CDR3 length: 12 amino acids. Germline assignment: CDR1 SGDLS and CDR2 YYNGEE. Trimming left V 1 base short and J 3 bases short, with 3 bases between. The CDR3 DNA sequence: TGTGCCAGCAGCGTAACGACAGATACGCAGTATTTT. It codes for CASSVTTDTQYF.

The V call is TRBV7-9, the J call TRBJ2-2; D possibly corresponds to TRBD2 (7 bases). The CDR3 is made up of 17 amino acids. Germline CDR1 and CDR2: SEHNR and FQNEAQ (reference sequence). V gave up 0 bases and J gave up 7 bases, with 18 bases separating them. CDR3 loop: CASSLALSGGRSGELFF. The CDR3 region has the DNA TGTGCCAGCAGCTTAGCGCTATCCGGGGGGCGAAGCGGGGAGCTGTTTTTT.

The CDR3, as DNA: TGTGCCAGCAGCCGGTGGGGGACAGATACGCAGTATTTT. Amino acids: CASSRWGTDTQYF. The V gene is TRBV27, the J gene TRBJ2-3, with D perhaps matching TRBD1 or TRBD2 (5 bases each). V was clipped by 6 bases and J by 3 bases, with 10 bases between them. The CDR3 is made up of 13 amino acids. In germline, CDR1 is MNHEY, CDR2 SMNVEV (reference sequence).

This chain uses TRBV15 with TRBJ1-2, with D uncertain. Germline V gene data show CDR1 as LNHNV and CDR2 as YYDKDF (reference sequence). This CDR3 spans 15 amino acids. V lost 0 bases and J lost 6, with 14 bases in between. This CDR3 is CATSRDQRVSDGYTF. The CDR3 nucleotides read TGTGCCACCAGCAGAGATCAGCGGGTATCAGATGGCTACACCTTC.

The sample holds a few counts of this clone. J is TRBJ2-7 and V is TRBV4-2; 9 bases align to TRBD2. The CDR3 is 15 residues long. V was pared by 4 bases and J by 3 bases, with 7 bases of the junction left unmatched. Germline V gene lookup returns CDR1 LGHNA and CDR2 YNFKEQ. The CDR3 coding sequence is TGTGCCAGCAGCCCTGGACTAGCGATAGTCTACGAGCAGTACTTC. Its protein product is CASSPGLAIVYEQYF.

This clone came up a few times. The CDR3 is CASSLGQGRNTIYF. CDR3 bases: TGTGCCAGCAGCTTGGGACAGGGGCGGAACACCATATATTTT. The chain couples TRBV5-6 to TRBJ1-3; 8 bases line up with TRBD1. The CDR3 length is 14 residues. CDR1 is SGHDT, CDR2 YYEEEE, per germline. V lost 0 bases and J lost 7; bases outside the gene matches: 3.

Comments on this clone: Being one base from a much bigger clone, this may be a read error. The genes are TRBV7-2 and TRBJ1-4, with D maybe TRBD1 (6 bases). The CDR3 spans 15 residues. The V gene lost 2 bases and the J gene lost 2 bases, with 9 bases spanning the gap. The germline CDR1 and CDR2 sequences are SGHTA and FQGNSA. For the CDR3, the DNA is TGTGCCAGCAGCTTACCGGGGGCGACTAATGAAAAACTGTTTTTT. It is translated as CASSLPGATNEKLFF.